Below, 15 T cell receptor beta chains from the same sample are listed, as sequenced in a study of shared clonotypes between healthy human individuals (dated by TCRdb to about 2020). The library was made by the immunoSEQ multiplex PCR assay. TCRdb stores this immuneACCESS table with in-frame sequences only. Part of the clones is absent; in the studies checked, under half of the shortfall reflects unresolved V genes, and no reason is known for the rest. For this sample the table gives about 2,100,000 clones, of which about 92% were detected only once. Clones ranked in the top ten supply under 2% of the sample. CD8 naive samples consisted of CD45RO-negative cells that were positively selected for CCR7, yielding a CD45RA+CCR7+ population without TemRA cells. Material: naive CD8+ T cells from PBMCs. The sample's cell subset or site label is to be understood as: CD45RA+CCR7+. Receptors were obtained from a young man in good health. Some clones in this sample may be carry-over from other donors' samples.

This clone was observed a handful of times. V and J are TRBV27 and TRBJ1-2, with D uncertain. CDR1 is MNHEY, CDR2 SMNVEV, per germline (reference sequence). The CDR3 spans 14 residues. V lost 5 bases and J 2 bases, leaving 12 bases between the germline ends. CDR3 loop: CASSPRGKNYGYTF. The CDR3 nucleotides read TGTGCCAGCAGTCCCCGAGGGAAGAACTATGGCTACACCTTC.

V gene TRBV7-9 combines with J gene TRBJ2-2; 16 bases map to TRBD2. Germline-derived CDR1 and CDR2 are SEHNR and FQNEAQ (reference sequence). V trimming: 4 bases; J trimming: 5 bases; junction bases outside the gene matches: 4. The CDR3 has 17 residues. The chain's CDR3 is CASSSPGLAGGTGELFF. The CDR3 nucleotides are TGTGCCAGCAGCTCCCCGGGACTAGCGGGAGGGACCGGGGAGCTGTTTTTT.

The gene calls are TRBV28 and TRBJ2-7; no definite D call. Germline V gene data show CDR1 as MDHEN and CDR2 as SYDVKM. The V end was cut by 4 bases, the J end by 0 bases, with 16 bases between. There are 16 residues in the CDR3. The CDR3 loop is CASSSERAADSYEQYF. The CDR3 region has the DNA TGTGCCAGCAGTTCCGAACGGGCAGCAGACTCCTACGAGCAGTACTTC.

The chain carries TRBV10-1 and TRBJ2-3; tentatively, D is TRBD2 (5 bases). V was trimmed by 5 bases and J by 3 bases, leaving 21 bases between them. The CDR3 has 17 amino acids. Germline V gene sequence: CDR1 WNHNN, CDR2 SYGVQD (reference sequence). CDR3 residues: CASSFPWAGRFTDTQYF. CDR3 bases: TGCGCCAGCAGTTTTCCTTGGGCGGGTCGATTTACAGATACGCAGTATTTT.

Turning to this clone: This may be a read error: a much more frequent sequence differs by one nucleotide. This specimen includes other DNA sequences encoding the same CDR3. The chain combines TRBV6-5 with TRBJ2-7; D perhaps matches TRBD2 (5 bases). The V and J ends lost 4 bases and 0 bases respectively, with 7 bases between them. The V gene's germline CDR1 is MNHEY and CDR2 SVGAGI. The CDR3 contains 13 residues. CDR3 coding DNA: TGTGCCAGCAGTTTAGGGAGCTCCTACGAGCAGTACTTC. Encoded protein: CASSLGSSYEQYF.

CDR3 in amino acids: CASSLFLGSSYEQYF. DNA for the CDR3: TGTGCCAGCAGTTTATTTCTGGGGAGCTCCTACGAGCAGTACTTC. The rearrangement joins TRBV27 to TRBJ2-7; TRBD2 is a possible D gene (5 bases). The length of the CDR3 is 15 residues. V shed 1 base and J shed 0 bases, with 10 bases lying between them. Germline V CDR1 and CDR2: MNHEY, SMNVEV (reference sequence).

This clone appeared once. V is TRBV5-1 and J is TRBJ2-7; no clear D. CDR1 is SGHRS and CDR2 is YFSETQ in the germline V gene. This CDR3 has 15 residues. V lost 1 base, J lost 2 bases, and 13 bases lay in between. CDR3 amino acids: CASSLTPGKTYEQYF. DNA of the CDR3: TGCGCCAGCAGCTTGACCCCCGGCAAAACCTACGAGCAGTACTTC.

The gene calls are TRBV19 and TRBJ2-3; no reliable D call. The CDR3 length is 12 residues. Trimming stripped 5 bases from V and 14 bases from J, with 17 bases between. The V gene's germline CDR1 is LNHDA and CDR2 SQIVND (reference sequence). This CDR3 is CASSLIGASPYF. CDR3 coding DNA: TGTGCCAGTAGTCTGATAGGCGCCTCCCCGTATTTT.

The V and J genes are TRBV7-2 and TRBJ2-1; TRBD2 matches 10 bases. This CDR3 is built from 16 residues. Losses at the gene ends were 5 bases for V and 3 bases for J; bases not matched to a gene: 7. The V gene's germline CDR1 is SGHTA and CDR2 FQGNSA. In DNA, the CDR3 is TGTGCCAGCAGCACCAAACTAGCGGGACGCTACAATGAGCAGTTCTTC. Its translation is CASSTKLAGRYNEQFF.

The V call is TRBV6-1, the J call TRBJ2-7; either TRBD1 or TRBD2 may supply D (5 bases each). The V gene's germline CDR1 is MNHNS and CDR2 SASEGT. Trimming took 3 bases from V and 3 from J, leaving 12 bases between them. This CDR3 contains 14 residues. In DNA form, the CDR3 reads TGTGCCAGCAGTGAGGGACGGGCGTACTACGAGCAGTACTTC. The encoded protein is CASSEGRAYYEQYF.

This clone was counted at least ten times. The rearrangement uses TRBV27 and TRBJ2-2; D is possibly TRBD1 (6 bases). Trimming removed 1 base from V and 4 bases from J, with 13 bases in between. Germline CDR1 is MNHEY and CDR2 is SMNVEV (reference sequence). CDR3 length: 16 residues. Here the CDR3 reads CASSLYAGVGTGELFF. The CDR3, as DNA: TGTGCCAGCAGTTTATACGCAGGGGTGGGCACCGGGGAGCTGTTTTTT.

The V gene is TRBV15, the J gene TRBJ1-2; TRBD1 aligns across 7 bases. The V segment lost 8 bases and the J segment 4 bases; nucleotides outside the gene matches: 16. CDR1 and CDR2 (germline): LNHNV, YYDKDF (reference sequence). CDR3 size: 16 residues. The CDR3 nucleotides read TGTGCCACCCTGGGACAACTACCGGGACAGTTCTATGGCTACACCTTC. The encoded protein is CATLGQLPGQFYGYTF.

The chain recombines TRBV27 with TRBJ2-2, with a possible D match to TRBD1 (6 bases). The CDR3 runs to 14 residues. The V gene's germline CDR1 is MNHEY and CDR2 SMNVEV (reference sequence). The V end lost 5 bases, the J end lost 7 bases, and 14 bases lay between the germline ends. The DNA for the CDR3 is TGTGCCAGCAGTCTCCTCCAGGGGAACGGGGAGCTGTTTTTT. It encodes CASSLLQGNGELFF.

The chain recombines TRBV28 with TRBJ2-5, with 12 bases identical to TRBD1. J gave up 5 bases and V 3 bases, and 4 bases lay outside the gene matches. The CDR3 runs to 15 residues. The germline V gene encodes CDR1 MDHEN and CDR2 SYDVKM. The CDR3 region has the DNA TGTGCCAGCAGTTTGGGGACAGGGGGCTTTGAGACCCAGTACTTC. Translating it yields CASSLGTGGFETQYF.

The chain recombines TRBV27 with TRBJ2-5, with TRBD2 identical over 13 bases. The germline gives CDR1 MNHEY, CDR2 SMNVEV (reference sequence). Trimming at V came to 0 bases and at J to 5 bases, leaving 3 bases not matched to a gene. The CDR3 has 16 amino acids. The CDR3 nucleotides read TGTGCCAGCAGTTTATCGAGGGGACTAGCGGGGGAGACCCAGTACTTC. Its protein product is CASSLSRGLAGETQYF.